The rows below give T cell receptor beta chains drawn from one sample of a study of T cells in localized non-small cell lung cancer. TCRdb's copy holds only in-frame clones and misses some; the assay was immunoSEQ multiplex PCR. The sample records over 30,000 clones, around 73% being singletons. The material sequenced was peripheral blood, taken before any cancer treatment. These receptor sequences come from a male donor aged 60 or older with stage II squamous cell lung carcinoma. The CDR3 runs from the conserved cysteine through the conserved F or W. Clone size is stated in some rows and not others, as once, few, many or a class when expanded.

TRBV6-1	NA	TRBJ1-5	CASSAGTASNQPQHF
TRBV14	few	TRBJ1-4	CASSQVSSEKLFF
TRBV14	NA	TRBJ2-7	CASSPTGGLEQYF
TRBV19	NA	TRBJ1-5	CASSWGRGINQPQHF
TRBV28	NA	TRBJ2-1	CASSLSLISTRAYNEQFF
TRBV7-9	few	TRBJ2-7	CASSPSLAGFRYEQYF
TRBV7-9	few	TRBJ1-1	CASSLSGQRAFF
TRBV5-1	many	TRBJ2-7	CASSLGHEGGEQYF
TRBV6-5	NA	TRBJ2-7	CASSRQTTYEQYF
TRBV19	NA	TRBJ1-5	CASSIRRQTSNQPQHF
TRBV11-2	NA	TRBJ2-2	CASSLEAFTGELFF
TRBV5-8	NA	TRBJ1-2	CASSKRSGGNYGYTF
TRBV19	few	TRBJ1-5	CASRREGRSNQPQHF
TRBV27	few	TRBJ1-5	CASSRTGRVGNQPQHF
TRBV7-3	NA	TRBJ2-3	CASSAPLAGGLDTQYF
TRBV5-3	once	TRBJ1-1	CASSLREDRVTEAFF
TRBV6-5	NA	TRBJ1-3	CASSSSDRKGNTIYF
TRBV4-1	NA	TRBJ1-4	CASSQERHGGTEKLFF
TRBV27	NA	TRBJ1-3	CASSPTITGNTIYF
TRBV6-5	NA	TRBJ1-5	CASSWGRGRNQPQHF
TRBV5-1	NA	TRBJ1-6	CASSLGASPLHF
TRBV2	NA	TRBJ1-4	CASSYGRANEKLFF
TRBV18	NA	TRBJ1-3	CASSPPNRTSGNTIYF
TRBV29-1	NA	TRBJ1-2	CSVGRGAFYGYTF
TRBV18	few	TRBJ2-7	CASSLTGTDTYEQYF
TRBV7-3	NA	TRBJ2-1	CASSFEVGNYNEQFF
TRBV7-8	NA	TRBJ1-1	CASSLVGGLVTEAFF
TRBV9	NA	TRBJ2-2	CASSVSNTGELFF
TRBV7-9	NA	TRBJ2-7	CASSMGLAGSEQYF
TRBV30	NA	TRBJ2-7	CAWMPRASYEQYF
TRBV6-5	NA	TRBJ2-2	CASSYVVSGELFF
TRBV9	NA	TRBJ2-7	CASSPRTSYEQYF
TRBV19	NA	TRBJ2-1	CASSIQGPRGYNEQFF
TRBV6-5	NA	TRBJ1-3	CASSYSGGSGNTIYF
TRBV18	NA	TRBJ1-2	CASSPSDNYGYTF
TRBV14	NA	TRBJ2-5	CASSQGSLAGSETQYF
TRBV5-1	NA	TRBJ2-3	CASSLVAGTDTQYF
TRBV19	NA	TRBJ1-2	CASSIGQTAYYGYTF
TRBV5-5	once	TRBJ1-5	CASSLAGGRNQPQHF
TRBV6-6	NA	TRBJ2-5	CASIRTSGSHETQYF
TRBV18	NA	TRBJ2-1	CASSFLAGVRTLNEQFF
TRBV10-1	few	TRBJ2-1	CASSEEGNEQFF
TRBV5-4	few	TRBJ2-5	CASSLGTGLQETQYF
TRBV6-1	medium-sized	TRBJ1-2	CASSEGQLPLDGYTF
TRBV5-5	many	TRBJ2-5	CASSLTGTNQETQYF
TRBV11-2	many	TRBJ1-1	CASSLGALDTEAFF